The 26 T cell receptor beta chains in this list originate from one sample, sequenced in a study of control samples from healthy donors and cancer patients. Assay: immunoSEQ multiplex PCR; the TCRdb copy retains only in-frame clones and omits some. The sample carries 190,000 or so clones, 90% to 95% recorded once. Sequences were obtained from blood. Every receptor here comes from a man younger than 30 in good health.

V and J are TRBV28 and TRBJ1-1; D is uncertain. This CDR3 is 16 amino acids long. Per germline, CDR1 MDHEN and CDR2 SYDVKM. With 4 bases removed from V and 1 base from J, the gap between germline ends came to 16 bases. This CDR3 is CASSSVIGYRNTEAFF. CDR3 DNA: TGTGCCAGCAGTTCGGTTATTGGATACCGGAACACTGAAGCTTTCTTT.

CDR3 nucleotides: TGTGCCAGCTCACCACCGGGACGGGCGGACTATGGCTACACCTTC. Its protein product is CASSPPGRADYGYTF. The chain employs TRBV18 and TRBJ1-2, with a possible D match to TRBD1 (5 bases). Between the trimmed V and J ends, which lost 0 bases and 3 bases, there was a span of 11 bases. The CDR3 has 15 residues. Germline CDR1 and CDR2: KGHSH and LQKENI.

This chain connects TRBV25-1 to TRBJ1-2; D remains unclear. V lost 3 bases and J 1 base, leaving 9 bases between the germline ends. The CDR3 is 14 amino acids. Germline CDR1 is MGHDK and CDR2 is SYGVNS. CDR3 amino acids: CASSERNSNYGYTF. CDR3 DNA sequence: TGTGCCAGCAGTGAGAGGAACAGTAACTATGGCTACACCTTC.

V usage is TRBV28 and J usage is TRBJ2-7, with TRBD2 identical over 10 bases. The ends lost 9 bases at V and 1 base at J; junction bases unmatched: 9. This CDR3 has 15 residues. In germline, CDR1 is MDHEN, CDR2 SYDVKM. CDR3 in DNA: TGTGCCAGTGCCCTAGCGGGGGCCCCGTCCTACGAGCAGTACTTC. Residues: CASALAGAPSYEQYF.

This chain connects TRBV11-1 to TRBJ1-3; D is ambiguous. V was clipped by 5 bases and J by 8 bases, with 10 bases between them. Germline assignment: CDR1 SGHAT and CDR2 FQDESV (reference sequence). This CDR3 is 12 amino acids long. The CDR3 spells CASSTNSDTIYF. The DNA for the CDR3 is TGTGCCAGCAGCACAAACAGTGACACCATATATTTT. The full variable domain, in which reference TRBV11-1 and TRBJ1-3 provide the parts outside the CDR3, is EAEVAQSPRYKITEKSQAVAFWCDPISGHATLYWYRQILGQGPELLVQFQDESVVDDSQLPKDRFSAERLKGVDSTLKIQPAELGDSAMYLCASSTNSDTIYFGEGSWLTVV.

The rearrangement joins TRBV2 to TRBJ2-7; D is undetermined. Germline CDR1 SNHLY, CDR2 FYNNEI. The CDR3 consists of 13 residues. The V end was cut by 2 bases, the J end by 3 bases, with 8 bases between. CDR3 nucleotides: TGTGCCAGCAGTGAACGCGCAGTCTACGAGCAGTACTTC. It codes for CASSERAVYEQYF. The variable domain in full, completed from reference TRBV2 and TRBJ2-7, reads EPEVTQTPSHQVTQMGQEVILRCVPISNHLYFYWYRQILGQKVEFLVSFYNNEISEKSEIFDDQFSVERPDGSNFTLKIRSTKLEDSAMYFCASSERAVYEQYFGPGTRLTVT.

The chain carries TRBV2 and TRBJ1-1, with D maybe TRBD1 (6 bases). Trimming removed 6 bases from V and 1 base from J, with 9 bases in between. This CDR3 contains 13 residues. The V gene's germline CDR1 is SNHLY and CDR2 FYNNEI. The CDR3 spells CASRKQGNTEAFF. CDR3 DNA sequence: TGTGCCAGCAGGAAACAGGGGAACACTGAAGCTTTCTTT.

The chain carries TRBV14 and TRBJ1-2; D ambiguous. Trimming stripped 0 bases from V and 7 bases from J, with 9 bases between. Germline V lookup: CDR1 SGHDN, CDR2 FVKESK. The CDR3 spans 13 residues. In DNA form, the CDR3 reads TGTGCCAGCAGCCAAGATCGCATCTCTGGCTACACCTTC. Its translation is CASSQDRISGYTF.

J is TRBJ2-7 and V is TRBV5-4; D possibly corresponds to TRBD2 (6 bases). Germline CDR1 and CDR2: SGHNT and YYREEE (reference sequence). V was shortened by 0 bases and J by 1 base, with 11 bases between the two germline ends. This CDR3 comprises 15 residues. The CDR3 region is CASSLEWGVSYEQYF. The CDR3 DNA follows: TGTGCCAGCAGCTTGGAGTGGGGGGTTTCCTACGAGCAGTACTTC.

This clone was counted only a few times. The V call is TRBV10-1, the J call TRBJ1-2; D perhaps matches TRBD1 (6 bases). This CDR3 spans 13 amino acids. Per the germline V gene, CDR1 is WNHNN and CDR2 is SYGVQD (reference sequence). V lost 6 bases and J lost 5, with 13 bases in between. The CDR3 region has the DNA TGCGCCAGCAGAGACAGGTTTATGTATGGCTACACCTTC. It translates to CASRDRFMYGYTF.

DNA of the CDR3: TGTGCCAGCGGGGGGAGGGACAATGAGCAGTTCTTC. Translating gives CASGGRDNEQFF. V usage is TRBV18 and J usage is TRBJ2-1; TRBD2 aligns across 7 bases. Germline V gene data show CDR1 as KGHSH and CDR2 as LQKENI. The CDR3 runs 12 residues. J gave up 5 bases and V 8 bases, and 3 bases lay outside the gene matches.

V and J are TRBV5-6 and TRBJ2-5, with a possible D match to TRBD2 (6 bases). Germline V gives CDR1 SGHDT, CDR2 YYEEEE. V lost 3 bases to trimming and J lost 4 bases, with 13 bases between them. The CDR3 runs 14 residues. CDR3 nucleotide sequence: TGTGCCAGCAGCTGGAGGGTAGGGCCAGAGACCCAGTACTTC. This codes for CASSWRVGPETQYF.

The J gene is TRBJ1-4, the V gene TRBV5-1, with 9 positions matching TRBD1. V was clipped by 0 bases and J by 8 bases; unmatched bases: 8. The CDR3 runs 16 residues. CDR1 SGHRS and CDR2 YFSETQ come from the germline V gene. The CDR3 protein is CASSLDRRTGEEKLFF. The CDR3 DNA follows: TGCGCCAGCAGCTTGGATAGGAGGACAGGGGAAGAAAAACTGTTTTTT. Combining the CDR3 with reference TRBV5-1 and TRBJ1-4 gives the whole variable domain KAGVTQTPRYLIKTRGQQVTLSCSPISGHRSVSWYQQTPGQGLQFLFEYFSETQRNKGNFPGRFSGRQFSNSRSEMNVSTLELGDSALYLCASSLDRRTGEEKLFFGSGTQLSVL.

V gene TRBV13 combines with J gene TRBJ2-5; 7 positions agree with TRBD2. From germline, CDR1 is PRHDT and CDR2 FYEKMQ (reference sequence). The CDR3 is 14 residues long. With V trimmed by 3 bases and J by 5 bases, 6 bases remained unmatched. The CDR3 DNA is TGTGCCAGCAGCTTTTCGACTAGCCTGGAGACCCAGTACTTC. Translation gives CASSFSTSLETQYF.

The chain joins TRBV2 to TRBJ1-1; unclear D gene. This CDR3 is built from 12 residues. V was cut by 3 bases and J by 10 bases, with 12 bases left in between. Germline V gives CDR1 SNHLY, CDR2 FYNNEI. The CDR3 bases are TGTGCCAGCAGTGACTTGGCGGTGTTAGCTTTCTTT. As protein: CASSDLAVLAFF.

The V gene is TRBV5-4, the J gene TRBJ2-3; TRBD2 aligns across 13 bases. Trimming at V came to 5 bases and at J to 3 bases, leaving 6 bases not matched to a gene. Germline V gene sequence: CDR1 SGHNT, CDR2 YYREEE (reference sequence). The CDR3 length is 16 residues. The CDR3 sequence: CASRPGTSGETDTQYF. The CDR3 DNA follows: TGTGCCAGCAGACCCGGGACTAGCGGGGAAACAGATACGCAGTATTTT.

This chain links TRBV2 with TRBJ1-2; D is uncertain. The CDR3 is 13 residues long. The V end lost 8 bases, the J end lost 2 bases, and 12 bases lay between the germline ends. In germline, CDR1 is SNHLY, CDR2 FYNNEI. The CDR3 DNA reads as TGTGCCAGCCACTCAGGTTTCAACTATGGCTACACCTTC. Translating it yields CASHSGFNYGYTF.

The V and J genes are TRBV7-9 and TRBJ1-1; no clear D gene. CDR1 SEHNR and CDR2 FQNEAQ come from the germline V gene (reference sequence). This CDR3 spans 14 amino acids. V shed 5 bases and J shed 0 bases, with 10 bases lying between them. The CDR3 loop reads CASSPRALNTEAFF. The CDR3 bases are TGTGCCAGCAGCCCTCGGGCATTGAACACTGAAGCTTTCTTT.

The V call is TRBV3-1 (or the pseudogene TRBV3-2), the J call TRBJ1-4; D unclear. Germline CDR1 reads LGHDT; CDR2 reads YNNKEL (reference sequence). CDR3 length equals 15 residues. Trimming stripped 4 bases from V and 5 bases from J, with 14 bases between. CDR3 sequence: CASSPYMERNEKLFF. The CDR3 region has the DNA TGTGCCAGCAGCCCATACATGGAGCGGAATGAAAAACTGTTTTTT.

DNA of the CDR3: TGTGCCAGCAGTGTGGGGGGACAGACGAACACTGAAGCTTTCTTT. Protein sequence: CASSVGGQTNTEAFF. The chain combines TRBV25-1 with TRBJ1-1, with TRBD1 identical over 7 bases. CDR3 length equals 15 residues. After removal of 4 bases from V and 1 base from J, the junction contained 6 bases not matched to a gene. CDR1 is MGHDK and CDR2 is SYGVNS in the germline V gene.

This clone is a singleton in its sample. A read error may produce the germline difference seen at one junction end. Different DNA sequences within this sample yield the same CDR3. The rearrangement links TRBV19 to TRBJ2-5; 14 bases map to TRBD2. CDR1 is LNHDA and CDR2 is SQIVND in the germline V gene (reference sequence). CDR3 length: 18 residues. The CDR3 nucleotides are TGTGCCAGTAGTATGTCCGGGACTAGCGGGGGCCATCAAGAGACCCAATACTTC. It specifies CASSMSGTSGGHQETQYF.

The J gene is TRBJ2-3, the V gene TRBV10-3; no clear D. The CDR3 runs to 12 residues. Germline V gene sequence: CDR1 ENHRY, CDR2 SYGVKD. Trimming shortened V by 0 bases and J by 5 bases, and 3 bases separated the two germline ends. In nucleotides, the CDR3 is TGTGCCATCAGTGAGTCGATAGATACGCAGTATTTT. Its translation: CAISESIDTQYF.

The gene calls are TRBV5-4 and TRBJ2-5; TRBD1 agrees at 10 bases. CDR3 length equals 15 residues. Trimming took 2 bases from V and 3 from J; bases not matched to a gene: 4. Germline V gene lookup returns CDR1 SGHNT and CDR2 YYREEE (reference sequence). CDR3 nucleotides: TGTGCCAGCAGCTTCCGGGACAGGGGTGAAGAGACCCAGTACTTC. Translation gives CASSFRDRGEETQYF.

CDR3: CASSQKAWAQYF. CDR3 nucleotides: TGTGCCAGCAGCCAAAAGGCCTGGGCACAGTATTTT. The rearrangement links TRBV14 to TRBJ2-3; D remains ambiguous. The germline V and J ends were trimmed by 2 bases and 12 bases, with 12 bases remaining between them. CDR1 is SGHDN, CDR2 FVKESK, per germline. CDR3 length: 12 residues.

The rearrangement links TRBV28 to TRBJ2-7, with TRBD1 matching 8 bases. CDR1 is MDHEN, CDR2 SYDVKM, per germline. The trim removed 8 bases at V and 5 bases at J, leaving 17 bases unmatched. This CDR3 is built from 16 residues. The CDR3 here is CASLQSPSGTGNEQYF. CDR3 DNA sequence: TGTGCCAGCCTCCAGAGCCCTTCAGGGACAGGCAACGAGCAGTACTTC. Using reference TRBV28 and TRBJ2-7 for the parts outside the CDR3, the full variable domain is DVKVTQSSRYLVKRTGEKVFLECVQDMDHENMFWYRQDPGLGLRLIYFSYDVKMKEKGDIPEGYSVSREKKERFSLILESASTNQTSMYLCASLQSPSGTGNEQYFGPGTRLTVT.

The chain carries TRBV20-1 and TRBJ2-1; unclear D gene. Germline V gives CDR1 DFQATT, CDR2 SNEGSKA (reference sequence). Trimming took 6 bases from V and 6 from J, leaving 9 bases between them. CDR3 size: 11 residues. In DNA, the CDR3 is TGCAGTGCGCCGTCTCGCAATGAGCAGTTCTTC. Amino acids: CSAPSRNEQFF.